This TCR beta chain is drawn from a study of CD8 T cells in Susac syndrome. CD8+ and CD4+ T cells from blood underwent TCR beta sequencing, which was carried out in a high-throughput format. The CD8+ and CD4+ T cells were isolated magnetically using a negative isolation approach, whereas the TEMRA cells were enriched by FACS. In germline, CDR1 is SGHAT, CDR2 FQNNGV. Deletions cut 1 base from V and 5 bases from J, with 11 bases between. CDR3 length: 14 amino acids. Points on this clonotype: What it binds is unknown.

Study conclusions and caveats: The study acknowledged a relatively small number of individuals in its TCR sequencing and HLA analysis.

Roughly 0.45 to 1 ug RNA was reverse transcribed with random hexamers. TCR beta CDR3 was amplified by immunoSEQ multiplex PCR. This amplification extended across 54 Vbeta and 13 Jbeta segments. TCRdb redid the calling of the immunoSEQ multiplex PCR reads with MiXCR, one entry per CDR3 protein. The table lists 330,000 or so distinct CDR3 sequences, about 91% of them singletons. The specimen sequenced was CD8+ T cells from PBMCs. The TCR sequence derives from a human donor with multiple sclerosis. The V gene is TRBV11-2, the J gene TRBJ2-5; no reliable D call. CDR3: CASSLVAAGETQYF. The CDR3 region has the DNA TGTGCCAGCAGCTTAGTGGCAGCTGGCGAGACCCAGTACTTC.